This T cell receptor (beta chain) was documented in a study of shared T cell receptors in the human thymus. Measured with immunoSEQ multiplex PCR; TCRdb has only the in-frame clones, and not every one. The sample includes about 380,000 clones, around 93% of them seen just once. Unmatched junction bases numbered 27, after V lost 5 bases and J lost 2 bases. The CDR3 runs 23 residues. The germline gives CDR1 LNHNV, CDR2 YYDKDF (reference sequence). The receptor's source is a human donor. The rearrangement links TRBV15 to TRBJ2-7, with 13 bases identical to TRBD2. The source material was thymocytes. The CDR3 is CATSLSGTGFYINGTSGTYEQYF. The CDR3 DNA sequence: TGTGCCACCAGCTTATCCGGGACAGGGTTTTATATTAACGGGACTAGCGGGACCTACGAGCAGTACTTC.